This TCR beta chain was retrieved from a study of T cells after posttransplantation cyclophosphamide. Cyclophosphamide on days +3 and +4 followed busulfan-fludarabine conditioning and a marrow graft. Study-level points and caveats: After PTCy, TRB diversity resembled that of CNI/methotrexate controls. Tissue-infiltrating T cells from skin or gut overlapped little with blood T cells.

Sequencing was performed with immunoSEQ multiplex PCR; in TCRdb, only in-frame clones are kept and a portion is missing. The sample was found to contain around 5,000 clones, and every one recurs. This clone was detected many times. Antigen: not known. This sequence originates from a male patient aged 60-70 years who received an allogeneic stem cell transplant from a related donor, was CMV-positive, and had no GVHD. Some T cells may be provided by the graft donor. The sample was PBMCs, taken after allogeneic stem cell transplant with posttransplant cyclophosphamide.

CDR3 protein: CASSITVYSGNTIYF. The CDR3 DNA sequence: TGTGCCAGCAGCATCACAGTTTACTCTGGAAACACCATATATTTT. J is TRBJ1-3 and V is TRBV7-2; D gene uncertain. Trimming pared 5 bases from V and 0 bases from J, leaving 11 bases between. Germline V gene data show CDR1 as SGHTA and CDR2 as FQGNSA. This CDR3 has 15 residues.